The sequence of this T cell receptor (beta chain) was determined in a study of blood T cell repertoires in COVID-19. Looking at the study overall: Samples came from the United States, Italy and Spain, spanning acute and convalescent COVID-19.

In the original analysis: Reference gene primer amplification yielded estimated nucleated cell counts. Clones were read by immunoSEQ multiplex PCR, and TCRdb kept only the in-frame ones, dropping some. From that table come the V and J calls and clone size; the DNA was used to work out D and trimming. The table has under 250,000 clones, 65% to 85% seen once. This CDR3 is 14 amino acids long. Trimming cost V 0 bases and J 4 bases, with 9 bases left between them. CDR1 and CDR2 from the germline V gene are SGHRS and YFSETQ. The origin of this receptor is a woman between 40 and 50 years old who had recovered from COVID-19. The chain carries TRBV5-1 and TRBJ2-3; D might be TRBD1 (5 bases). Material for sequencing was peripheral blood. CDR3 in DNA: TGCGCCAGCAGCTTGGGACAGAATTCAGATACGCAGTATTTT. The encoded protein is CASSLGQNSDTQYF.